This T cell receptor beta chain was found in a study of shared clonotypes between healthy human individuals. The wider study: CD4 naive cells filled three plates per donor, CD4 memory three, CD8 naive two and CD8 memory one.

As handled by the study authors: In the immunoSEQ data, sequences were junction-only and lacked quality scores, so filtering differed. TCRdb's table, derived via immunoSEQ multiplex PCR, lists solely in-frame clones and lacks some. From that table come the V and J calls and clone size; the DNA was used to work out D and trimming. The table records some 1.5 million clones, 95% to 97% of them present only once. Trimming cost V 5 bases and J 6 bases, with 19 bases left between them. Germline V gene sequence: CDR1 MDHEN, CDR2 SYDVKM. This CDR3 is 15 amino acids long. With regard to this clone: What it binds is unknown.

Overall study findings and caveats: Having only a few donors restricted how much genetic and exposure-history diversity was captured.

Sequencing was done on a sample of naive CD4+ T cells sorted from blood. Subset defined: CD45RA+ positively selected. The rearrangement links TRBV28 to TRBJ1-1; D perhaps matches TRBD1 (5 bases). This sequence was found in a man aged 30 to 39 in good health. The CDR3 DNA is TGTGCCAGCAGTCCACCGGGACTCAAAAGGCCTGAAGCTTTCTTT. Amino acid sequence: CASSPPGLKRPEAFF.